The source of this T cell receptor (beta chain) is a study of vaccination effects on CD4 cells after COVID-19. Study-level results: Late post-vaccination, clones induced by infection and those induced by vaccine underwent marked clonal contraction. Healthy vaccinees' vaccine-induced clones included only 1 of 255 that recognized common cold coronaviruses.

Generated by immunoSEQ multiplex PCR, the TCRdb table keeps only in-frame clones and is missing some. The sample carries fewer than 75,000 clones, 77% recorded once. V was pared by 5 bases and J by 8 bases, with 16 bases between. CDR3 size: 15 residues. The germline V gene encodes CDR1 SGHTA and CDR2 FQGNSA. In the case of this clone: Its antigen is not known.

Following 10 days of culture, CD4+ T cells were isolated. The material was CD4+ T cells from PBMCs cultured without peptide, obtained before COVID-19 vaccination. The TCR comes from a human donor who received a COVID-19 vaccine. The chain joins TRBV7-2 to TRBJ1-6; D is unclear. The CDR3 reads CASSPALGNYSPLHF. DNA for the CDR3: TGTGCCAGCAGCCCGGCCTTGGGGAACTATTCACCCCTCCACTTT.